Detailed here is one TCR beta chain. The antigen it recognizes is unknown. There are no base qualities to consult, and no much larger clone falls within one base. Preparation of the library involved the immunoSEQ multiplex PCR assay. A mixture of 60 forward primers for TCR Vbeta segments and 13 reverse primers for TCR Jbeta segments was used in the multiplex PCR. A multiplex PCR assay on genomic DNA amplified the CDR3 region of rearranged TCR beta genes. Amplified TCR beta libraries were sequenced as 87-base-pair reads on the Illumina HiSeq System. Per the source publication's procedure: Across the roughly 640 repertoires, a later analysis counted 80 million or so unique TCR beta chains, around 10 million of which were shared by at least two donors. Raw reads were error-corrected and collapsed into unique sequences with a nearest-neighbor algorithm that merged closely related sequences to remove PCR and sequencing errors. Alignment of CDR3 sequences to IMGT reference sequences was used to assign V, D and J gene segments. For a sequence to be retained, a match of at least six nucleotides was required to both a V gene segment and a J gene segment. A rearrangement counted as productive if the CDR3 had no stop codons and remained in frame with V and J, and every other rearrangement counted as non-productive. CDR3 was defined by IMGT convention, running from the second conserved V-encoded cysteine to the conserved J-encoded phenylalanine. Sequences without an unambiguous match to a single V gene segment were excluded from the earlier analysis of about 600 of the donors. In an earlier analysis of 500 to 750 of the donors, V segments were called functional above 56.7% productive rearrangements and were called segregating when the between-donor standard deviation exceeded 5%. To diagnose cytomegalovirus status from the catalog of TCR beta chain sequences, a statistical classification framework was built. A later analysis assigned V and J genes by comparing TCR nucleotide sequences with IMGT/GENE-DB human TR gene sequences. A later analysis assigned CDR3 sequences and most-parsimonious VDJ recombination scenarios with the TCRdist pipeline. A later analysis defined each TCR beta chain by its CDR3 amino acid sequence plus V-gene family, and excluded reads lacking a unique V-gene family. As a way to deal with suspected cross-contamination and a sequencing artifact, a later analysis dropped roughly 620 nucleotide sequences that were highly shared and had low generation probability. For each public chain, a later analysis derived a clonal expansion index from normalized ranks of inferred template counts within each repertoire. A later analysis computed generation probabilities with a VDJ recombination model fitted to out-of-frame rearrangements, and checked the results against IGoR. A later analysis scored TCR-TCR, TCR-HLA and TCR-CMV co-occurrence with hypergeometric tests, applying a repertoire-size bias correction to TCR pairs. False discovery rates were estimated in a later analysis by permuting HLA or CMV assignments 20 times. In a later analysis, co-occurring TCRs were grouped using DBSCAN, with TCRdist sequence similarity added in when clustering inside HLA-allele-positive subsets. Repertoires with fewer than 30,000 or more than 120,000 public chains were left out of co-occurrence clustering, as were five repertoires with anomalous nucleotide sharing. TCRdb obtained this table from immuneACCESS and retained in-frame rearrangements with V and J assigned. These tables miss some clones; where compared with another copy, unresolved V genes account for less than half of the shortfall, and the remainder is unexplained. Clonal size and the V and J genes are those of that table, whereas D and trimming came from the DNA. This sample holds 80,000 or so clones; 67% were observed only once. Of the sample, approximately 7% falls within the top ten clones.

The cohort was made up of 666 healthy bone marrow donors. All cohort members were sampled while nominally healthy, although unrecorded immune exposures were likely present. The donor was CMV seropositive and belonged to the group of some 290 seropositive cohort members. A peripheral blood sample was collected from each donor, and TCR beta sequencing was performed on peripheral blood mononuclear cells. Genomic DNA was extracted from the blood cell samples with the Qiagen DNeasy Blood Extraction Kit. These data belong to a study of cytomegalovirus exposure and HLA in healthy donors (dated by TCRdb to about 2017). About the full investigation: An earlier analysis of several hundred of the donors reported about 300 Gb of sequence data and 117 million unique TCR beta sequences obtained from 150 million to 200 million T cells. An early release covering over 500 HLA-typed donors comprised roughly 300 gigabases of sequencing data and around 80 million unique TCR sequences. Among the 398 genotyped donors, 81% belonged to the genetic ancestry cluster associated with self-reported Caucasian donors. The study was designed to test whether signatures of past pathogen exposure could be identified by cataloging public T cell receptors. The study used immunosequencing to profile the T cell repertoires of hundreds of subjects and linked those repertoires to cytomegalovirus serostatus. Along with the roughly 670-subject first cohort, a separate validation cohort of 120 different subjects was used. To predict cytomegalovirus infection status, the study combined high-throughput TCR immunosequencing, statistical association of individual TCRs with disease status, and machine learning. In a later analysis, previously published TCR beta repertoires from 550 to 700 donors were re-analyzed and high-resolution HLA genotyping was added so that TCR occurrence patterns could be studied. Rather than using new phenotypic data, the later analysis identified candidate immune exposures from TCR beta sequences and from how often those sequences occurred across donors. An earlier analysis of a few hundred of the donors applied high-throughput TCR beta sequencing to assess whether each TCR beta V gene segment acted as functional or pseudogenic. Donor age, sex, ethnicity and CMV serostatus were compiled alongside the repertoire data. Genome-wide SNP genotypes for about 60% of the roughly 700 donors were used in a later genetic analysis, which treated that subset as a discovery cohort. All discovery cohort repertoires had been generated using a single sequencing platform. HLA typing covered class I and class II loci at four-digit resolution. Typing coverage varied by locus: roughly 620-640 donors for A, B, C, DRB1 and DQB1; approximately 520 for DQA1; approximately 610 for DPA1; around 490 for DPB1. About five DR-DQ haplotypes were treated as single units for association and clustering because of strong linkage in the cohort. Among some 410 genotyped donors of the cohort, an average of approximately 230,000 unique TCR beta nucleotide sequences were sequenced per donor, roughly 20% of them non-productive.

The junction shows trimming of 5 bases on V and 5 bases on J, and the gene matches do not reach 11 bases of it. From a lookup of the germline V gene, CDR1 and CDR2 are SGHNT and YENEEA. From its cysteine to its phenylalanine, the CDR3 spans 17 amino acids. Solely the CDR3 DNA is kept, with 51 bases framed from the first base. Beyond this particular receptor, the publication reports: A later analysis found that most CMV-associated TCR beta chains appeared HLA-restricted, with HLA associations seemingly driven largely by CMV exposure. Across donors, most TCR sequences were observed very rarely, whereas some public TCRs were present in many individuals. Compared with equally common non-associated chains, HLA-associated TCR beta chains in a later analysis were more clonally expanded and had lower generation probabilities. Sequencing depth was assumed to be roughly uniform across donors in the presence/absence analyses, though that assumption may not hold. The classifier was reported to diagnose cytomegalovirus status with high specificity and sensitivity in both the original and validation cohorts. Because counts were too low, 15 to 20 rarely observed V segments, including chromosome 9 orphons, were excluded from the earlier analysis of 587 of the donors. CMV serostatus was the only immune exposure information available for the cohort. In vitro tests confirmed that three of the cytomegalovirus-associated TCR beta chains recognize cytomegalovirus antigens. A cluster of highly shared sequence variants was judged likely to represent a technical artifact of the sequencing pipeline. Only TCR beta chains were sequenced in this cohort, and the absence of alpha or paired-chain data limited detectable features. A further reported finding was that TCR beta sequences accurately predicted the HLA-A and HLA-B alleles for most subjects in the first cohort. Linkage disequilibrium might explain the correlated functional status among segregating V segments, but an unknown experimental factor could not be excluded. Because HLA typing was missing for some donors at each locus, association tests included only the typed subset. In a later analysis, several top co-occurrence clusters were reported to appear linked to parvovirus B19, influenza, CMV and Epstein-Barr virus. In a later analysis, TCR association rates were found to vary across HLA loci, with the most associated TCRs seen for DRB1 alleles and the fewest for HLA-C alleles. A later genetic analysis reported fewer N-insertions in productive TCRs among donors in an Asian-associated ancestry cluster than the roughly 720-donor mean. In a later genetic analysis, a missense DCLRE1C variant was associated with V-gene and J-gene trimming of TCR beta chains, and the association was replicated in an independent cohort. The study gave a list of over 150 TCR beta chains associated with cytomegalovirus. Some IMGT-functional V segments, including TRBV6-2 and TRBV6-3, could not be distinguished by the 87-base-pair reads and were therefore excluded. It was suggested by the authors that the approach could potentially be generalized to other disease states and immunological phenotypes. In a later analysis, some 18,000 TCR beta sequences were associated with specific HLA alleles at a false discovery rate of 0.05. Broadly in line with IMGT annotations, most TCR beta V segments showed up in productive rearrangements about 90% or about 30% of the time in an earlier analysis of around 600 of the donors. Strong co-occurrence of HLA alleles, especially DR and DQ, made assigning TCR associations to individual alleles difficult.

The source material was PBMCs. The sequence derives from a woman aged 45 to 65 in good health and CMV-seropositive. The chain employs TRBV11-3 and TRBJ2-1, and 11 junctional nucleotides match TRBD2. The bases are TGTGCCAGCAGCACGGGACTAGCGGAGGGGCGCCACAATGAGCAGTTCTTC. Its product reads: CASSTGLAEGRHNEQFF.